The 25 T cell receptor beta chains listed next were all sequenced from one sample in a study of cytomegalovirus exposure and HLA in healthy donors. Primers included in the PCR were 60 Vbeta and 13 Jbeta primers. Produced via immunoSEQ multiplex PCR; TCRdb's table is partial and in-frame only. The profile shows 80,000 to 100,000 clones, around 82% of them singletons. The material sequenced was PBMCs. The receptor set was obtained from a man aged 35 to 55 in good health and CMV-seronegative.

In this sample, this clone turned up once. The chain links TRBV30 to TRBJ1-1, with 9 bases matching TRBD1. J was trimmed by 4 bases and V by 2 bases; bases with no gene match: 17. Looked up from germline, CDR1 is GTSNPN and CDR2 is SVGIG (reference sequence). The CDR3 consists of 18 residues. As DNA, the CDR3 is TGTGCCTGGAGTAGGGACAGGGATAATACCCTAGTTGGCACTGAAGCTTTCTTT. Its translation: CAWSRDRDNTLVGTEAFF. Using reference TRBV30 and TRBJ1-1 for the parts outside the CDR3, the full variable domain is SQTIHQWPATLVQPVGSPLSLECTVEGTSNPNLYWYRQAAGRGLQLLFYSVGIGQISSEVPQNLSASRPQDRQFILSSKKLLLSDSGFYLCAWSRDRDNTLVGTEAFFGQGTRLTVV.

V is TRBV5-5 and J is TRBJ2-5; D remains ambiguous. Germline values: CDR1 SGHKS, CDR2 YYEKEE (reference sequence). The CDR3 loop spans 12 amino acids. Trimming shortened V by 2 bases and J by 3 bases, and 5 bases separated the two germline ends. CDR3: CASSLIEETQYF. The CDR3 DNA reads as TGTGCCAGCAGCTTAATAGAAGAGACCCAGTACTTC. Filled out from reference TRBV5-5 and TRBJ2-5, the complete variable domain reads DAGVTQSPTHLIKTRGQQVTLRCSPISGHKSVSWYQQVLGQGPQFIFQYYEKEERGRGNFPDRFSARQFPNYSSELNVNALLLGDSALYLCASSLIEETQYFGPGTRLLVL.

The chain recombines TRBV30 with TRBJ2-7; D is undetermined. With 2 bases removed from V and 2 bases from J, the gap between germline ends came to 4 bases. Germline V lookup: CDR1 GTSNPN, CDR2 SVGIG (reference sequence). The CDR3 is 11 amino acids. This CDR3 reads CAWSRTYEQYF. The DNA of the CDR3 is TGTGCCTGGAGTCGTACCTACGAGCAGTACTTC.

The V call is TRBV5-8, the J call TRBJ2-1, with TRBD2 matching over 10 bases. J was trimmed by 4 bases and V by 3 bases; bases with no gene match: 4. The CDR3 spans 15 residues. Germline V lookup: CDR1 SGHTS, CDR2 YDEGEE. The CDR3 bases are TGTGCCAGCAGCTCGGGACTAGCGCAATACAATGAGCAGTTCTTC. It codes for CASSSGLAQYNEQFF. The entire variable domain, with the rest obtained from reference TRBV5-8 and TRBJ2-1, is as follows: EAGVTQSPTHLIKTRGQQATLRCSPISGHTSVYWYQQALGLGLQFLLWYDEGEERNRGNFPPRFSGRQFPNYSSELNVNALELEDSALYLCASSSGLAQYNEQFFGPGTRLTVL.

Only a few counts were recorded for this clone. The chain combines TRBV5-6 with TRBJ1-2; no reliable D call. Trimming removed 6 bases from V and 7 bases from J, with 16 bases in between. There are 13 residues in the CDR3. The germline gives CDR1 SGHDT, CDR2 YYEEEE. CDR3 residues: CASNLRQAPGYTF. In DNA, the CDR3 is TGTGCCAGCAACTTAAGGCAGGCCCCTGGCTACACCTTC.

The chain employs TRBV9 and TRBJ1-2, with D perhaps TRBD1 (6 bases). There are 16 residues in the CDR3. Germline V gene lookup returns CDR1 SGDLS and CDR2 YYNGEE. V was clipped by 4 bases and J by 4 bases, with 20 bases between them. CDR3 sequence reads: CASSSTTGLDPYGYTF. CDR3 in DNA: TGTGCCAGCAGCTCAACGACAGGACTAGACCCCTATGGCTACACCTTC.

This rearrangement joins TRBV27 to TRBJ2-1; 8 positions agree with TRBD1. V lost 5 bases, J lost 1 base, and 1 base stayed unmatched. The CDR3 sequence is 14 residues long. From germline, CDR1 is MNHEY and CDR2 SMNVEV (reference sequence). This chain's CDR3 is CASSDRGSYNEQFF. Here the CDR3 DNA reads TGTGCCAGCAGTGACAGGGGTTCCTACAATGAGCAGTTCTTC.

The chain employs TRBV6-6 and TRBJ2-1, with D unresolved. Germline loops: CDR1 MNHNY, CDR2 SVGAGI (reference sequence). CDR3 length: 15 residues. Trimming took 5 bases from V and 6 from J, leaving 17 bases between them. The CDR3 loop reads CASSPLRSDGNEQFF. CDR3 bases: TGTGCCAGCAGTCCCCTCAGGTCCGACGGCAATGAGCAGTTCTTC.

V and J are TRBV14 and TRBJ2-1; D unclear. The CDR3 is 14 residues long. CDR1 SGHDN and CDR2 FVKESK come from the germline V gene. Trimming took 2 bases from V and 0 from J, leaving 5 bases between them. Here the CDR3 reads CASSQPVSYNEQFF. CDR3 nucleotide sequence: TGTGCCAGCAGCCAACCGGTCTCCTACAATGAGCAGTTCTTC.

A note on this clone: Other nucleotide sequences from this sample produce the same CDR3. The CDR3 DNA sequence: TGTGCCAGCAGTGGGCCGGGGACCGGGGAGCTGTTTTTT. Residues: CASSGPGTGELFF. The chain carries TRBV2 and TRBJ2-2; tentatively, D is TRBD2 (5 bases). With 4 bases removed from V and 5 bases from J, the gap between germline ends came to 8 bases. This CDR3 is 13 amino acids long. Germline loops: CDR1 SNHLY, CDR2 FYNNEI.

With regard to this clone: The same CDR3 arises from other DNA sequences in this sample as well. This chain uses TRBV5-1 with TRBJ1-3; TRBD1 aligns across 7 bases. Germline lookup yields CDR1 SGHRS and CDR2 YFSETQ. The trim removed 7 bases at V and 0 bases at J, leaving 4 bases unmatched. The CDR3 covers 14 residues. In DNA, the CDR3 is TGCGCCAGCTCCCAGGGGGACTCTGGAAACACCATATATTTT. This gives the protein CASSQGDSGNTIYF.

The chain has TRBV9 and TRBJ2-1, with TRBD2 matching 13 bases. J was trimmed by 2 bases and V by 3 bases; bases with no gene match: 2. This CDR3 has 16 amino acids. Germline CDR1 reads SGDLS; CDR2 reads YYNGEE. The CDR3 nucleotides read TGTGCCAGCAGCGCAGGACTAGCGGGGGCCTACAATGAGCAGTTCTTC. Protein sequence: CASSAGLAGAYNEQFF. Full variable domain (outside the CDR3, taken from reference TRBV9 and TRBJ2-1): DSGVTQTPKHLITATGQRVTLRCSPRSGDLSVYWYQQSLDQGLQFLIQYYNGEERAKGNILERFSAQQFPDLHSELNLSSLELGDSALYFCASSAGLAGAYNEQFFGPGTRLTVL.

This clone was found a few times. The J gene is TRBJ1-6, the V gene TRBV25-1; the match to TRBD1 covers 7 bases. J gave up 5 bases and V 5 bases, and 3 bases lay outside the gene matches. The CDR3 covers 14 residues. Germline V gives CDR1 MGHDK, CDR2 SYGVNS. CDR3 DNA: TGTGCCAGCAGTACGGGACAGCATAATTCACCCCTCCACTTT. Encoded protein: CASSTGQHNSPLHF.

The chain combines TRBV5-1 with TRBJ1-2, with 10 bases matching TRBD1. V trimming: 0 bases; J trimming: 4 bases; junction bases outside the gene matches: 3. Germline V gene sequence: CDR1 SGHRS, CDR2 YFSETQ. CDR3 length: 15 residues. CDR3 coding DNA: TGCGCCAGCAGCTTGGGGGACAGGGGAAGCTATGGCTACACCTTC. Translating gives CASSLGDRGSYGYTF.

The V call is TRBV30, the J call TRBJ2-1, with D tentatively TRBD2 (6 bases). The CDR3 consists of 15 residues. Germline CDR1 is GTSNPN and CDR2 is SVGIG (reference sequence). Deletions cut 0 bases from V and 9 bases from J, with 18 bases between. This CDR3 is CAWSVPGLIFSEQFF. CDR3 nucleotide sequence: TGTGCCTGGAGTGTACCGGGACTCATCTTTAGTGAGCAGTTCTTC.

The V and J genes are TRBV5-8 and TRBJ2-7; D possibly corresponds to TRBD2 (5 bases). Germline CDR1 SGHTS, CDR2 YDEGEE. The CDR3 has 13 residues. Trimming left V 8 bases short and J 2 bases short, with 14 bases between. The CDR3 DNA follows: TGTGCCAGTCCAGCCGGGAATACCTACGAGCAGTACTTC. It codes for CASPAGNTYEQYF.

This clone was observed a few times. The rearrangement joins TRBV2 to TRBJ2-5; 8 nucleotides line up with TRBD2. The CDR3 has 14 amino acids. The germline V gene has CDR1 SNHLY and CDR2 FYNNEI. The J segment lost 4 bases and the V segment lost 4 bases, leaving 5 bases of the junction unmatched. The CDR3 sequence: CASSVAGGLETQYF. CDR3 DNA: TGTGCCAGCAGTGTGGCGGGAGGTTTAGAGACCCAGTACTTC.

V is TRBV29-1 and J is TRBJ1-1; TRBD1 is a possible D gene (6 bases). The length of the CDR3 is 14 residues. The germline V gene has CDR1 SQVTM and CDR2 ANQGSEA. V dropped 6 bases and J dropped 4 bases, with 18 bases sitting between them. CDR3 amino acids: CSVQHREGGTEAFF. CDR3 nucleotides: TGCAGCGTCCAACACAGGGAAGGTGGCACTGAAGCTTTCTTT.

The chain has TRBV5-1 and TRBJ2-2, with D tentatively TRBD1 (6 bases). The CDR3 has 14 amino acids. The V gene's germline CDR1 is SGHRS and CDR2 YFSETQ. The germline V and J ends were trimmed by 5 bases and 2 bases, with 10 bases remaining between them. CDR3 loop: CASSDRYNTGELFF. CDR3 bases: TGCGCCAGCAGTGACAGGTATAACACCGGGGAGCTGTTTTTT.

This chain joins TRBV6-6 and TRBJ2-7; TRBD2 agrees at 7 bases. CDR1 is MNHNY, CDR2 SVGAGI, per germline (reference sequence). The J segment lost 3 bases and the V segment lost 5 bases, leaving 4 bases of the junction unmatched. CDR3 length: 13 residues. This chain's CDR3 is CASSGGGGYEQYF. The CDR3 region has the DNA TGTGCCAGCAGTGGGGGGGGAGGCTACGAGCAGTACTTC.

V usage is TRBV27 and J usage is TRBJ2-1; a weak D match, TRBD2 (7 bases). CDR1 MNHEY and CDR2 SMNVEV come from the germline V gene (reference sequence). The CDR3 contains 16 residues. V lost 2 bases and J 0 bases, leaving 11 bases between the germline ends. The CDR3 protein is CASSLGGGLSYNEQFF. CDR3 DNA: TGTGCCAGCAGTTTAGGGGGGGGGCTCTCCTACAATGAGCAGTTCTTC.

This clone was seen just once. V gene TRBV2 combines with J gene TRBJ2-4; 8 bases align to TRBD1. The germline gives CDR1 SNHLY, CDR2 FYNNEI. The CDR3 loop spans 17 amino acids. Losses at the gene ends were 6 bases for V and 5 bases for J; bases not matched to a gene: 15. The DNA of the CDR3 is TGTGCCAGCAGACACTCACGATTAGACAGGGGCCAAAACATTCAGTACTTC. As protein: CASRHSRLDRGQNIQYF.

V usage is TRBV7-2 and J usage is TRBJ2-7; 10 bases are a match to TRBD1. Germline trimming cut 5 bases from V and 4 bases from J; bases unmatched to any gene: 5. Germline V gene sequence: CDR1 SGHTA, CDR2 FQGNSA. This CDR3 comprises 14 residues. In DNA, the CDR3 is TGTGCCAGCAGCAGAGGACAGGGGGTGTACGAGCAGTACTTC. This codes for CASSRGQGVYEQYF.

The chain employs TRBV27 and TRBJ2-2, with 7 positions matching TRBD1. With 6 bases clipped from V and 1 base from J, the junction kept 11 bases outside the gene matches. The length of the CDR3 is 17 residues. The V gene's germline CDR1 is MNHEY and CDR2 SMNVEV (reference sequence). CDR3 nucleotide sequence: TGTGCCAGCAGACGGTGGGCAGGGGGTATGAACACCGGGGAGCTGTTTTTT. Translation gives CASRRWAGGMNTGELFF.

This clone showed up just a few times. The chain links TRBV6-5 to TRBJ2-7; 9 bases match TRBD2. The J segment lost 8 bases and the V segment lost 6 bases, leaving 11 bases of the junction unmatched. The CDR3 runs 14 residues. The V gene's germline CDR1 is MNHEY and CDR2 SVGAGI. CDR3 sequence reads: CASSRSLAGSQQYF. DNA for the CDR3: TGTGCCAGCAGCCGTAGTCTAGCGGGATCTCAGCAGTACTTC.